There are a few counts of the clone carrying this T cell receptor (beta chain). Its specificity is not known. The record originates from a study of cytomegalovirus exposure and HLA in healthy donors. Overall study context: The Caucasian-associated ancestry cluster held about 80% of roughly 400 genotyped donors. Study results and limitations: It was approximately 170 TCR beta chains that were listed as cytomegalovirus-associated. In most subjects, TCR beta sequences reportedly gave accurate predictions of HLA-A and HLA-B alleles.

PCR employed 60 Vbeta and 13 Jbeta primers. TCRdb's table, derived via immunoSEQ multiplex PCR, lists solely in-frame clones and lacks some. The sample holds approximately 85,000 clones, 80% seen once. Trimming cost V 0 bases and J 0 bases; bases outside gene matches: 4. Germline V gives CDR1 MNHEY, CDR2 SVGAGI. The CDR3 sequence is 16 residues long. Unrecorded immune exposures were likely, despite nominal health at sampling. This chain joins TRBV6-5 and TRBJ1-1; 7 bases fit TRBD1. The receptor comes from a woman aged 50 to 65 in good health and CMV-seropositive. Sequenced input: PBMCs. The CDR3 protein is CASSYSGQRMNTEAFF. For the CDR3, the DNA is TGTGCCAGCAGTTACTCGGGACAGAGGATGAACACTGAAGCTTTCTTT.